The TCR beta chain described here comes from a study of OX40 agonist ivuxolimab in advanced cancers. About the research overall: An agonistic anti-OX40 (CD134) antibody, ivuxolimab, was used to treat the patients.

Notes on the study in general: CD4+ and CD8+ blood T cells expanded clonally by week 6 at 0.1 to 3.0 mg/kg. Fewer expanded clones were found on average in CD4+ than in CD8+ T cells.

As for this clone: Its antigen remains unknown.

Trimming cost V 8 bases and J 7 bases; bases outside gene matches: 8. The CDR3 length is 14 residues. The germline V gene has CDR1 MDHEN and CDR2 SYDVKM. Only in-frame clones appear in the TCRdb table, and some are missing; sequencing was by immunoSEQ multiplex PCR. The table lists about 19,000 clones, less than 95% of them singletons. The sample consisted of CD4+ or CD8+ T cells sorted from blood, taken in a trial of the OX40 agonist ivuxolimab. The clonotype was recovered from an adult with an advanced solid tumor such as melanoma, head and neck, liver or kidney cancer. The chain has TRBV28 and TRBJ2-7; 13 bases map to TRBD2. The CDR3 spells CASSRTSGSGEQYF. CDR3 DNA sequence: TGTGCCAGCTCCCGGACTAGCGGGAGTGGGGAGCAGTACTTC.